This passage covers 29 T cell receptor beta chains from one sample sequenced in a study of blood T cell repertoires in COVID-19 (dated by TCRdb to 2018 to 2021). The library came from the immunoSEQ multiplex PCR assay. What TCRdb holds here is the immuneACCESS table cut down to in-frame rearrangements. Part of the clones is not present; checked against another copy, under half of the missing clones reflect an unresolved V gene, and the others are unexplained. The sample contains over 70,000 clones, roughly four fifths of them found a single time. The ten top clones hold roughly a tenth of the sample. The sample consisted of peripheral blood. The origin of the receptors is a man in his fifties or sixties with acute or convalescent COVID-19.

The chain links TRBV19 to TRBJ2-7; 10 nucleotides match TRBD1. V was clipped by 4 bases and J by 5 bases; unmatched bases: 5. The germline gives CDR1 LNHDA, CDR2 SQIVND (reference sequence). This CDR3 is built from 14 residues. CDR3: CASSKGTGENEQYF. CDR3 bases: TGTGCCAGTAGTAAGGGGACAGGGGAGAACGAGCAGTACTTC.

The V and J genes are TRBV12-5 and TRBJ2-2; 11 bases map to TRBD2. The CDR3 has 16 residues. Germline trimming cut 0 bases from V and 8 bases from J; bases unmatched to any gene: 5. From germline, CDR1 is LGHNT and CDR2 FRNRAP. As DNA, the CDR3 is TGTGCTAGTGGTTTGGTATCGACTAGCGGGGTGGGGGAGCTGTTTTTT. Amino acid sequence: CASGLVSTSGVGELFF. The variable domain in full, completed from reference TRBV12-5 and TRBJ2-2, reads DARVTQTPRHKVTEMGQEVTMRCQPILGHNTVFWYRQTMMQGLELLAYFRNRAPLDDSGMPKDRFSAEMPDATLATLKIQPSEPRDSAVYFCASGLVSTSGVGELFFGEGSRLTVL.

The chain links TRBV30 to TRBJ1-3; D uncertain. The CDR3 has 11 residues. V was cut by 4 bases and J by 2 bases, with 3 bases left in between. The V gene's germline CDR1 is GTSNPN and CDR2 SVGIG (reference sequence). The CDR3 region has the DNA TGTGCCTGGACAACTGGAAACACCATATATTTT. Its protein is CAWTTGNTIYF.

CDR3 DNA sequence: TGTGCCAGTAGTATAAACTTCGAGAGGGGCTACACCTTC. It is translated as CASSINFERGYTF. The V call is TRBV19, the J call TRBJ1-2; D gene uncertain. Germline CDR1 reads LNHDA; CDR2 reads SQIVND (reference sequence). Trimming took 2 bases from V and 8 from J, leaving 12 bases between them. The length of the CDR3 is 13 residues.

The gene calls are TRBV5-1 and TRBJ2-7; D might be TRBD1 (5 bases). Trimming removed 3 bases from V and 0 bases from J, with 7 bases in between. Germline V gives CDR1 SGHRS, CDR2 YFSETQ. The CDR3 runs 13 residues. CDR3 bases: TGCGCCAGCAGCTACAGGAGCTCCTACGAGCAGTACTTC. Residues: CASSYRSSYEQYF.

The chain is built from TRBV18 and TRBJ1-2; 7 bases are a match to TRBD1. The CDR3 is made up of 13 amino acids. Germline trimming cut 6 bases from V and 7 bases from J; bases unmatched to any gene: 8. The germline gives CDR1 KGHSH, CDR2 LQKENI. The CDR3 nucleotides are TGTGCCAGCTCGTCGGACAGGCACCGTGGCTACACCTTC. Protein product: CASSSDRHRGYTF.

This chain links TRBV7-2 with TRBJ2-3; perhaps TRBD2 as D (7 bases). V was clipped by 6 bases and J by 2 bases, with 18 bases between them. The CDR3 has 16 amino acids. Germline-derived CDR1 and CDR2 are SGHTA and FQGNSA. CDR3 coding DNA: TGTGCCAGCAGGCCACCGGGGAGGGGACACACAGATACGCAGTATTTT. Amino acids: CASRPPGRGHTDTQYF. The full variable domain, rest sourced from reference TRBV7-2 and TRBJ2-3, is GAGVSQSPSNKVTEKGKDVELRCDPISGHTALYWYRQSLGQGLEFLIYFQGNSAPDKSGLPSDRFSAERTGGSVSTLTIQRTQQEDSAVYLCASRPPGRGHTDTQYFGPGTRLTVL.

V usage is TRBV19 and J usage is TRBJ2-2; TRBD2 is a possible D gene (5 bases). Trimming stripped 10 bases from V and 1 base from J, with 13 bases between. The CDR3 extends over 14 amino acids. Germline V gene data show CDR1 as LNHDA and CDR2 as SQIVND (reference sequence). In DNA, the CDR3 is TGTGCCACTATGGACCGGGAGAACACCGGGGAGCTGTTTTTT. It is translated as CATMDRENTGELFF.

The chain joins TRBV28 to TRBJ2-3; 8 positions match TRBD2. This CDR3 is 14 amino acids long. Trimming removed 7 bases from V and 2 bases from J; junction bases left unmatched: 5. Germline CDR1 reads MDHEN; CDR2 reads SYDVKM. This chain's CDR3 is CASIRSGTTDTQYF. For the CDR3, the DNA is TGTGCCAGCATTCGTAGCGGGACCACAGATACGCAGTATTTT.

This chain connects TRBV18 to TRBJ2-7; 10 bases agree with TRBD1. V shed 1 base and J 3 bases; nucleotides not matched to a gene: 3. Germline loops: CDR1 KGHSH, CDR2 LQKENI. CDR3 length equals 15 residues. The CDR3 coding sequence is TGTGCCAGCTCACCACGGGACAGGGGAGGCTACGAGCAGTACTTC. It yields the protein CASSPRDRGGYEQYF.

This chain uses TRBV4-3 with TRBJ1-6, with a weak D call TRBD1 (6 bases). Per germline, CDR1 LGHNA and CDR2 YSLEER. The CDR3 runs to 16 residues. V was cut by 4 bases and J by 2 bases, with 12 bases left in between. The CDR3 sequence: CASSLSRQAYNSPLHF. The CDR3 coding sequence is TGCGCCAGCAGCCTCTCCCGACAGGCCTATAATTCACCCCTCCACTTT.

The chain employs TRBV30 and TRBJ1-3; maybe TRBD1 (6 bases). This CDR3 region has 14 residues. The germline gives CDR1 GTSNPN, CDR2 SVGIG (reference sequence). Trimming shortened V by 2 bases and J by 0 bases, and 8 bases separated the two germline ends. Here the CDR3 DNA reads TGTGCCTGGAGTCAGGGGCGCTCTGGAAACACCATATATTTT. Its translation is CAWSQGRSGNTIYF. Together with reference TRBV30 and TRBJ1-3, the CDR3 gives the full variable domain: SQTIHQWPATLVQPVGSPLSLECTVEGTSNPNLYWYRQAAGRGLQLLFYSVGIGQISSEVPQNLSASRPQDRQFILSSKKLLLSDSGFYLCAWSQGRSGNTIYFGEGSWLTVV.

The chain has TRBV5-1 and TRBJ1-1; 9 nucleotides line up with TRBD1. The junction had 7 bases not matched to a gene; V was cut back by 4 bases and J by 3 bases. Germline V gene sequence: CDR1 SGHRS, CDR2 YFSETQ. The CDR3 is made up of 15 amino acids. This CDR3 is CASSPGQGRDTEAFF. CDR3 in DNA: TGCGCCAGCAGCCCCGGACAGGGGAGGGACACTGAAGCTTTCTTT.

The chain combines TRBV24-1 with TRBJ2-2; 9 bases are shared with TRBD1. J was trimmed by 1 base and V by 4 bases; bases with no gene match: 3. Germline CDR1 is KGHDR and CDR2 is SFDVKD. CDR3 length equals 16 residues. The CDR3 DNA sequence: TGTGCCACCAGTGAAACGGGACAGGGGAACACCGGGGAGCTGTTTTTT. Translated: CATSETGQGNTGELFF.

CDR3 protein: CAWSPQDRYLQPQHF. Here the CDR3 DNA reads TGTGCCTGGAGTCCCCAAGACAGGTACCTCCAGCCCCAGCATTTT. V and J are TRBV30 and TRBJ1-5, with a weak D call TRBD1 (6 bases). Trimming left V 2 bases short and J 7 bases short, with 18 bases between. The CDR3 consists of 15 residues. CDR1 is GTSNPN and CDR2 is SVGIG in the germline V gene (reference sequence).

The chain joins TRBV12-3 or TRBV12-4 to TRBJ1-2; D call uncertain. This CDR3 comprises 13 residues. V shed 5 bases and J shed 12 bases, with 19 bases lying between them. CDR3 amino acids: CASSRWSGIGHTF. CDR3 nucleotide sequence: TGTGCCAGCAGTCGTTGGTCGGGGATTGGTCACACCTTC.

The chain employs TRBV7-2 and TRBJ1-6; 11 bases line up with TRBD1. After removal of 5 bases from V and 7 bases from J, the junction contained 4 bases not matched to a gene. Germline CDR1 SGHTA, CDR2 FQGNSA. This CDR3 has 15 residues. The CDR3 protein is CASSAGTGGNSPLHF. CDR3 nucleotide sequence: TGTGCCAGCAGCGCCGGGACAGGGGGAAATTCACCCCTCCACTTT.

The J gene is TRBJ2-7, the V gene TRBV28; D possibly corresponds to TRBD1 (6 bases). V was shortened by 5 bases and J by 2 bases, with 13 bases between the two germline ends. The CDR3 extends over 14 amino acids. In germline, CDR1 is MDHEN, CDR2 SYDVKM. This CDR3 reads CASSPGHGPYEQYF. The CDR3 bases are TGTGCCAGCAGTCCGGGACATGGCCCCTACGAGCAGTACTTC.

CDR3 bases: TGTGCCAGCAGTGAACGGGGAAATCAGCCCCAGCATTTT. Encoded protein: CASSERGNQPQHF. This chain links TRBV6-1 with TRBJ1-5; D is undetermined. Trimming took off 2 bases at V and 4 bases at J, with 6 bases between the two ends. CDR1 and CDR2 (germline): MNHNS, SASEGT. This CDR3 contains 13 residues.

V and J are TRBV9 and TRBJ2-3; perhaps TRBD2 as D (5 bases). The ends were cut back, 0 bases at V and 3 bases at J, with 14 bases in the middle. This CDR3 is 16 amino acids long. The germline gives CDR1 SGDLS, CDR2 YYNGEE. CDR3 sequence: CASSVGAADGTDTQYF. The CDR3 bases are TGTGCCAGCAGCGTAGGAGCGGCGGACGGGACAGATACGCAGTATTTT.

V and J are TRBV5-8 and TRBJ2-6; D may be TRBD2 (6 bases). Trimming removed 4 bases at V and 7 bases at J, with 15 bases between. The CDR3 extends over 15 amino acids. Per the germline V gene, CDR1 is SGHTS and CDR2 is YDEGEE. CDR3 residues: CASSPGDTRANVLTF. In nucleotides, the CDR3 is TGTGCCAGCAGCCCGGGGGATACGAGAGCCAACGTCCTGACTTTC.

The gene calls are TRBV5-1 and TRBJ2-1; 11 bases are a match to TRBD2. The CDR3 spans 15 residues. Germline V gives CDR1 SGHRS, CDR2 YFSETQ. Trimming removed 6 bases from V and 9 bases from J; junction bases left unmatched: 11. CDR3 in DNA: TGCGCCAGCATAGAAGTAGCGGGAGGGAGAAGTGAGCAGTTCTTC. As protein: CASIEVAGGRSEQFF.

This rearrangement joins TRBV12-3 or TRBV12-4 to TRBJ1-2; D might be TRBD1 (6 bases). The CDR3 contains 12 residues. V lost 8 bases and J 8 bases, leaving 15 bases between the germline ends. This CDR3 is CASRRTEGGYTF. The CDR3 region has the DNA TGTGCCAGCCGAAGGACAGAAGGCGGCTACACCTTC.

CDR3 loop: CASSPGTGAYEQYF. Written as DNA, the CDR3 is TGCGCCAGCTCCCCCGGGACAGGGGCCTACGAGCAGTACTTC. V is TRBV4-3 and J is TRBJ2-7, with 10 bases lining up with TRBD1. This CDR3 contains 14 residues. Germline V lookup: CDR1 LGHNA, CDR2 YSLEER. V dropped 8 bases and J dropped 2; count of bases not matched to a gene: 6.

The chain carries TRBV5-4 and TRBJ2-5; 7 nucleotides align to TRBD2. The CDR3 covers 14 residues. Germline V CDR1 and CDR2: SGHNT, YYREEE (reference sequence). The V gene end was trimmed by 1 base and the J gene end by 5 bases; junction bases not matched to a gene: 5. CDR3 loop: CASSLSWGGETQYF. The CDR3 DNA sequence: TGTGCCAGCAGCTTGTCTTGGGGGGGGGAGACCCAGTACTTC.

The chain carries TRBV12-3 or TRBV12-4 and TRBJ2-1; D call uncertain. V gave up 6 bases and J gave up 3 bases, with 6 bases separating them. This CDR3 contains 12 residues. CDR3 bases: TGTGCCAGCAGAGCCTACTACAATGAGCAGTTCTTC. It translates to CASRAYYNEQFF.

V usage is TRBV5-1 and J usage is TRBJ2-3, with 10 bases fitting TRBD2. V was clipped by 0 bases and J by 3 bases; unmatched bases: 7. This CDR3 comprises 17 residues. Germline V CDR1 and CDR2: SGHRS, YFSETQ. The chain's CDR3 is CASSLVSGGAITDTQYF. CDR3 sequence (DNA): TGCGCCAGCAGCTTGGTGAGCGGGGGGGCCATTACAGATACGCAGTATTTT.

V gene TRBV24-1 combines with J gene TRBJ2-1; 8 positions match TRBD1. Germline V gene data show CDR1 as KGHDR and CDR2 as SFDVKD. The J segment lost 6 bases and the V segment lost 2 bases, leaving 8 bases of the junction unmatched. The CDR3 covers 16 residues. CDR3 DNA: TGTGCCACCAGTGATTATTCCCGGACAGGGAGCAATGAGCAGTTCTTC. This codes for CATSDYSRTGSNEQFF.

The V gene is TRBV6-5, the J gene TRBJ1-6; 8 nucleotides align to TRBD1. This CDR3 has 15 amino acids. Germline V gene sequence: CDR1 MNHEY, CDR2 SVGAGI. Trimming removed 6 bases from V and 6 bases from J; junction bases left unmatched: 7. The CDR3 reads CASSLAGQGNSPLHF. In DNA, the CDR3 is TGTGCCAGCAGCCTCGCCGGACAGGGTAATTCACCCCTCCACTTT.